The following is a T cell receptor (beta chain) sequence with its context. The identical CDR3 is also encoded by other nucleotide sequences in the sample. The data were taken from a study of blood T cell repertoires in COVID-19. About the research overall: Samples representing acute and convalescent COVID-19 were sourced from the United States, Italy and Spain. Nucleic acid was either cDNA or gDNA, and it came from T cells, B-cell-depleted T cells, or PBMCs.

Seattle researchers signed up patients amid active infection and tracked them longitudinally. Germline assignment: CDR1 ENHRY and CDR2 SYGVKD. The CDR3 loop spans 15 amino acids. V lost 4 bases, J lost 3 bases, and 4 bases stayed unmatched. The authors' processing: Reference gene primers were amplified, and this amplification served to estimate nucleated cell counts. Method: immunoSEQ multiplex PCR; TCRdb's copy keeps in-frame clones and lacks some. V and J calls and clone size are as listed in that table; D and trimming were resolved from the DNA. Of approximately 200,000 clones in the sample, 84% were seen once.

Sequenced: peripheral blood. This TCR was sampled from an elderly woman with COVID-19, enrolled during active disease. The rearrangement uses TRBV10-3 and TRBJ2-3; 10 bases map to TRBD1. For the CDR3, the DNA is TGTGCCATCAGTGGGACAGGGGGTAGTACAGATACGCAGTATTTT. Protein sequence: CAISGTGGSTDTQYF.